The 19 T cell receptor beta chains in this list originate from one sample, sequenced in a study of T cell responses to AZD1222 COVID-19 vaccine. Sequencing was performed with immunoSEQ multiplex PCR; in TCRdb, only in-frame clones are kept and a portion is missing. The sample has under 200,000 clones, 88% seen once; the top ten hold more than 5%. The sequencing here drew on peripheral blood, taken on day 0 of AZD1222 vaccination. These TCRs come from an adult in good health.

The chain couples TRBV7-2 to TRBJ2-3; maybe TRBD2 (5 bases). From germline, CDR1 is SGHTA and CDR2 FQGNSA. V was shortened by 3 bases and J by 2 bases, with 12 bases between the two germline ends. There are 15 residues in the CDR3. The CDR3 coding sequence is TGTGCCAGCAGCTTGGCTAGCAGCTACACAGATACGCAGTATTTT. Its translation: CASSLASSYTDTQYF.

The V and J genes are TRBV19 and TRBJ1-1; D not resolved. The germline V and J ends were trimmed by 5 bases and 3 bases, with 7 bases remaining between them. This CDR3 has 12 amino acids. Germline assignment: CDR1 LNHDA and CDR2 SQIVND (reference sequence). The CDR3 DNA reads as TGTGCCAGTAGTCGCCTGCACACTGAAGCTTTCTTT. Translated, it gives CASSRLHTEAFF.

CDR3 amino acids: CASSYPDRYQETQYF. The CDR3 DNA reads as TGTGCCAGCAGTTACCCGGACAGGTACCAAGAGACCCAGTACTTC. The genes are TRBV6-2 or TRBV6-3 and TRBJ2-5, with 7 positions matching TRBD1. This CDR3 is 15 amino acids long. Germline trimming cut 2 bases from V and 0 bases from J; bases unmatched to any gene: 3. Germline CDR1 reads MNHEY; CDR2 reads SVGEGT.

The chain recombines TRBV19 with TRBJ1-2; perhaps TRBD1 as D (6 bases). V lost 4 bases and J lost 5, with 11 bases in between. In germline, CDR1 is LNHDA, CDR2 SQIVND (reference sequence). The CDR3 has 13 residues. The CDR3 protein is CASSTGDRYGYTF. For the CDR3, the DNA is TGTGCCAGTAGTACAGGGGATCGGTATGGCTACACCTTC.

This sequence joins TRBV5-1 and TRBJ2-7; D call uncertain. V was clipped by 0 bases and J by 12 bases, with 10 bases between them. Looked up from germline, CDR1 is SGHRS and CDR2 is YFSETQ. The CDR3 is 11 amino acids. The CDR3, as DNA: TGCGCCAGCAGCTTGGGTGCCGTATGGTACTTC. Translating it yields CASSLGAVWYF.

This clone has just a few counts. This chain uses TRBV27 with TRBJ2-1; D is ambiguous. This CDR3 is built from 16 residues. The V gene lost 5 bases and the J gene lost 0 bases, with 14 bases spanning the gap. Germline V lookup: CDR1 MNHEY, CDR2 SMNVEV (reference sequence). CDR3 protein: CASSTASLSSYNEQFF. The CDR3 coding sequence is TGTGCCAGCAGTACAGCATCGCTTAGCTCCTACAATGAGCAGTTCTTC.

The chain is built from TRBV4-3 and TRBJ1-6; tentatively, D is TRBD1 (6 bases). The ends were cut back, 0 bases at V and 5 bases at J, with 23 bases in the middle. The CDR3 extends over 20 amino acids. The germline V gene has CDR1 LGHNA and CDR2 YSLEER. CDR3 DNA sequence: TGCGCCAGCAGCCAAGATAGTTTCGGAACAGGGTCTTTGGATAATTCACCCCTCCACTTT. Its translation: CASSQDSFGTGSLDNSPLHF.

The chain uses TRBV30 and TRBJ1-3; D is unclear. There are 16 residues in the CDR3. Germline V gives CDR1 GTSNPN, CDR2 SVGIG (reference sequence). V was cut by 5 bases and J by 1 base, with 18 bases left in between. In DNA form, the CDR3 reads TGTGCCTGGGCTCGGGCCGCATTAAATTCTGGAAACACCATATATTTT. Translation gives CAWARAALNSGNTIYF. Based on the CDR3 plus reference TRBV30 and TRBJ1-3, the full variable domain is SQTIHQWPATLVQPVGSPLSLECTVEGTSNPNLYWYRQAAGRGLQLLFYSVGIGQISSEVPQNLSASRPQDRQFILSSKKLLLSDSGFYLCAWARAALNSGNTIYFGEGSWLTVV.

J is TRBJ1-3 and V is TRBV4-1; TRBD1 is a possible D gene (5 bases). This CDR3 has 14 residues. Germline lookup yields CDR1 MGHRA and CDR2 YSYEKL. The germline V and J ends were trimmed by 4 bases and 1 base, with 8 bases remaining between them. CDR3 residues: CASSRGASGNTIYF. The CDR3, as DNA: TGCGCCAGCAGCCGCGGGGCTTCTGGAAACACCATATATTTT.

The V gene is TRBV28, the J gene TRBJ2-7, with D possibly being TRBD1 (6 bases). Germline lookup yields CDR1 MDHEN and CDR2 SYDVKM. Between the trimmed V and J ends, which lost 1 base and 4 bases, there was a span of 11 bases. The CDR3 runs to 14 residues. The CDR3 reads CASSLLRQGYEQYF. CDR3 in DNA: TGTGCCAGCAGTTTATTAAGGCAGGGGTACGAGCAGTACTTC.

The V gene is TRBV25-1, the J gene TRBJ2-2; 7 nucleotides align to TRBD2. This CDR3 is 15 amino acids long. J was trimmed by 3 bases and V by 6 bases; bases with no gene match: 7. In germline, CDR1 is MGHDK, CDR2 SYGVNS. CDR3: CASRLGTTDTGELFF. The CDR3 DNA reads TGTGCCAGCAGGCTCGGGACTACCGACACCGGGGAGCTGTTTTTT.

This chain connects TRBV5-4 to TRBJ2-5, with 9 bases matching TRBD1. There are 14 residues in the CDR3. Germline CDR1 and CDR2: SGHNT and YYREEE (reference sequence). The V segment lost 4 bases and the J segment 4 bases; nucleotides outside the gene matches: 5. The CDR3 spells CASSPQGAVETQYF. CDR3 sequence (DNA): TGTGCCAGCAGCCCACAGGGGGCCGTAGAGACCCAGTACTTC.

This chain uses TRBV19 with TRBJ1-3; TRBD1 might be the D (6 bases). The CDR3 extends over 15 amino acids. V was shortened by 3 bases and J by 4 bases, with 13 bases between the two germline ends. Germline V gene sequence: CDR1 LNHDA, CDR2 SQIVND (reference sequence). The CDR3 region is CASSIDGGSGNTIYF. The DNA for the CDR3 is TGTGCCAGTAGTATTGACGGGGGCAGCGGAAACACCATATATTTT.

This chain links TRBV19 with TRBJ2-7, with D perhaps assigned TRBD1 or TRBD2 (5 bases each). Germline V gene lookup returns CDR1 LNHDA and CDR2 SQIVND (reference sequence). Trimming removed 4 bases from V and 7 bases from J, with 14 bases in between. This CDR3 spans 13 amino acids. The CDR3 DNA reads as TGTGCCAGTAGTACCTACGGGGCTCAAGAGCAGTACTTC. This sequence encodes CASSTYGAQEQYF.

The J gene is TRBJ2-5, the V gene TRBV27, with D unresolved. There are 14 residues in the CDR3. The germline V gene encodes CDR1 MNHEY and CDR2 SMNVEV (reference sequence). V was shortened by 5 bases and J by 3 bases, with 13 bases between the two germline ends. CDR3 loop: CASSPRLTKETQYF. The CDR3, as DNA: TGTGCCAGCAGTCCCCGACTGACGAAAGAGACCCAGTACTTC.

The rearrangement uses TRBV3-1 (or the pseudogene TRBV3-2) and TRBJ2-1, with 8 bases lining up with TRBD2. Germline V gene lookup returns CDR1 LGHDT and CDR2 YNNKEL (reference sequence). V shed 0 bases, J shed 3 bases, and the junction held 1 base outside the gene matches. This CDR3 is 15 amino acids long. The CDR3 DNA is TGTGCCAGCAGCCAAGAACTAGCGGACTACAATGAGCAGTTCTTC. Its translation is CASSQELADYNEQFF.

The chain is built from TRBV28 and TRBJ1-4, with a weak D call TRBD1 (5 bases). Looked up from germline, CDR1 is MDHEN and CDR2 is SYDVKM. The germline V and J ends were trimmed by 6 bases and 8 bases, with 13 bases remaining between them. The CDR3 runs 13 residues. The chain's CDR3 is CASSLGVEEKLFF. In DNA, the CDR3 is TGTGCCAGCAGCCTGGGGGTGGAAGAAAAACTGTTTTTT. The full variable domain, completed using reference TRBV28 and TRBJ1-4, is DVKVTQSSRYLVKRTGEKVFLECVQDMDHENMFWYRQDPGLGLRLIYFSYDVKMKEKGDIPEGYSVSREKKERFSLILESASTNQTSMYLCASSLGVEEKLFFGSGTQLSVL.

V is TRBV7-3 and J is TRBJ2-3; 10 bases fit TRBD2. This CDR3 contains 17 residues. V was pared by 5 bases and J by 5 bases, with 13 bases of the junction left unmatched. Germline loops: CDR1 SGHTA, CDR2 FQGTGA. CDR3 sequence reads: CASSPASSGSVVDTQYF. Here the CDR3 DNA reads TGTGCCAGCAGCCCAGCCTCTAGCGGGAGCGTAGTAGATACGCAGTATTTT.

This clone was detected a few times. The gene calls are TRBV5-1 and TRBJ1-1; 10 bases agree with TRBD1. Germline assignment: CDR1 SGHRS and CDR2 YFSETQ. The ends lost 4 bases at V and 4 bases at J; junction bases unmatched: 4. CDR3 length equals 14 residues. The CDR3 nucleotides are TGCGCCAGCAGCCTCCGGGACAGGGGCACTGAAGCTTTCTTT. The encoded protein is CASSLRDRGTEAFF. Full variable domain (missing parts from reference TRBV5-1 and TRBJ1-1): KAGVTQTPRYLIKTRGQQVTLSCSPISGHRSVSWYQQTPGQGLQFLFEYFSETQRNKGNFPGRFSGRQFSNSRSEMNVSTLELGDSALYLCASSLRDRGTEAFFGQGTRLTVV.